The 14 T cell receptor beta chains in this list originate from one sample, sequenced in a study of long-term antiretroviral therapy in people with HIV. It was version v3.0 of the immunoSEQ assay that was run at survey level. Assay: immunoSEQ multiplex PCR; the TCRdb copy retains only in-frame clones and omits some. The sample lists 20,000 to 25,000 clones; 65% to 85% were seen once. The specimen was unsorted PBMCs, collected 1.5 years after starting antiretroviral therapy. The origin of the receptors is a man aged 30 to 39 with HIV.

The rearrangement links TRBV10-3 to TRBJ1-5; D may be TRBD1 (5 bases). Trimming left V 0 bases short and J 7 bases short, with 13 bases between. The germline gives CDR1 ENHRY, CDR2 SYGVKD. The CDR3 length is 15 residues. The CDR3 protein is CAISESGGGNQPQHF. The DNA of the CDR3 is TGTGCCATCAGTGAGTCGGGGGGAGGGAACCAGCCCCAGCATTTT.

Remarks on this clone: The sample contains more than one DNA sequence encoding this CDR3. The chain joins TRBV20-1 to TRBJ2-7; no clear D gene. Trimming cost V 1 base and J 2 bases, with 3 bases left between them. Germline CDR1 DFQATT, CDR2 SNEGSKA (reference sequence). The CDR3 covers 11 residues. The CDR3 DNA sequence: TGCAGTGCTAGAGCGGCCTACGAGCAGTACTTC. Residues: CSARAAYEQYF.

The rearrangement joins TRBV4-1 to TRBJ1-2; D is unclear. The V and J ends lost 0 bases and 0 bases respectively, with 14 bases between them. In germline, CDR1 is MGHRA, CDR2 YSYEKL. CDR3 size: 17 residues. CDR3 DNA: TGCGCCAGCAGCCAAGAGCGACTCGGCAGCGCTAACTATGGCTACACCTTC. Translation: CASSQERLGSANYGYTF.

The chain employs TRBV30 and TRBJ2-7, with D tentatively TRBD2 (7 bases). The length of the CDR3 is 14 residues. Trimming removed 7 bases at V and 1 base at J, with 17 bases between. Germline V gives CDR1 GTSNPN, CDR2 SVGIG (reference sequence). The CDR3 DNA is TGTGCCTTCCGCCTGGGGGGGCTTTCCTACGAGCAGTACTTC. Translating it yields CAFRLGGLSYEQYF.

Here the CDR3 DNA reads TGTGCCAGCAGCGTCGAGGGAGGGGGGAACACTGAAGCTTTCTTT. It codes for CASSVEGGGNTEAFF. The V gene is TRBV9, the J gene TRBJ1-1; tentative D call: TRBD1 (6 bases). This CDR3 contains 15 residues. The V gene's germline CDR1 is SGDLS and CDR2 YYNGEE. The V end lost 2 bases, the J end lost 1 base, and 12 bases lay between the germline ends.

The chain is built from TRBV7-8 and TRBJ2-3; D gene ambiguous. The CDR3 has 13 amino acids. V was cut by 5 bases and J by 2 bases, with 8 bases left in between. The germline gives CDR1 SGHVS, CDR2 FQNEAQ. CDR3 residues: CASSKAHTDTQYF. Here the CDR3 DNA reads TGTGCCAGCAGCAAGGCCCACACAGATACGCAGTATTTT.

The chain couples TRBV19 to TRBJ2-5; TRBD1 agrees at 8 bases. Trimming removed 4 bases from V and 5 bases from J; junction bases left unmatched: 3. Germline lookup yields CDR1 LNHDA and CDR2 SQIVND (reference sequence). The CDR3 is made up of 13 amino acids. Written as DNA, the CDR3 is TGTGCCAGTAGTACGACAGGGGTTGAGACCCAGTACTTC. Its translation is CASSTTGVETQYF.

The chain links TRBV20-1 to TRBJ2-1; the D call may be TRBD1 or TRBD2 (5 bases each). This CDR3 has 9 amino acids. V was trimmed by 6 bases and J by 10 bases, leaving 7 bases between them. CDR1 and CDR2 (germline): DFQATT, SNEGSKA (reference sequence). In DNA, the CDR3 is TGCAGTGCGGGGGTGGAGCAGTTCTTC. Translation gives CSAGVEQFF.

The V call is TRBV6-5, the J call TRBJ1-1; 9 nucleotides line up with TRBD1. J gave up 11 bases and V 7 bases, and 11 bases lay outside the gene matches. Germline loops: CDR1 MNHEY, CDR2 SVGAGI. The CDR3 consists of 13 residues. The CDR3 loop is CASTHRGLMGAFF. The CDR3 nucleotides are TGTGCCAGCACTCACAGGGGGCTGATGGGGGCTTTCTTT.

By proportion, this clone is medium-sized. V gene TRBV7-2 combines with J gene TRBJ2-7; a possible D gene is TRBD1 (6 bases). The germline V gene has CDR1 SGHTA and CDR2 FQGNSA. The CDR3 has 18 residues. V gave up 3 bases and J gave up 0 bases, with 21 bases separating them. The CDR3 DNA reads TGTGCCAGCAGCTTCCCCACCTCCTTACAGGGATACTCCTACGAGCAGTACTTC. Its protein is CASSFPTSLQGYSYEQYF.

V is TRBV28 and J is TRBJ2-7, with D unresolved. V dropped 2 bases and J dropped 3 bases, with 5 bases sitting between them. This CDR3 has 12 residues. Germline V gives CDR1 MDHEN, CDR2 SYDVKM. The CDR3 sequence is CASSLSRYEQYF. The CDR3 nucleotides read TGTGCCAGCAGTTTAAGCCGCTACGAGCAGTACTTC.

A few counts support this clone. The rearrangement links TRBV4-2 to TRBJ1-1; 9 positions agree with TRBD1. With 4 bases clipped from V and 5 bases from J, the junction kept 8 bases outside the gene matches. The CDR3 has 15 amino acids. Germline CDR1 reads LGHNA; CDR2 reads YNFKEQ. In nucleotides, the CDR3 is TGTGCCAGCAGCCGTAGGGACAGGGAAGGGACTGAAGCTTTCTTT. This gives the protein CASSRRDREGTEAFF.

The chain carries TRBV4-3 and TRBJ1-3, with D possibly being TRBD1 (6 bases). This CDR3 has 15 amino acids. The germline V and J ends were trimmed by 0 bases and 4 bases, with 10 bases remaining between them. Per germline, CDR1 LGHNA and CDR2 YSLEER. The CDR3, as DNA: TGCGCCAGCAGCCAAGACGGGACATTCGGAAACACCATATATTTT. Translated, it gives CASSQDGTFGNTIYF.

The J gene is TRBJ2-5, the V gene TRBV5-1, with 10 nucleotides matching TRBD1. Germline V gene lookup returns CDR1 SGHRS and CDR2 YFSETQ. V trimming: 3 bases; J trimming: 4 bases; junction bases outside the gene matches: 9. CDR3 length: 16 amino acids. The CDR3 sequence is CASSSGTGAEGETQYF. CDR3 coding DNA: TGCGCCAGCAGCTCCGGGACAGGGGCAGAAGGAGAGACCCAGTACTTC.